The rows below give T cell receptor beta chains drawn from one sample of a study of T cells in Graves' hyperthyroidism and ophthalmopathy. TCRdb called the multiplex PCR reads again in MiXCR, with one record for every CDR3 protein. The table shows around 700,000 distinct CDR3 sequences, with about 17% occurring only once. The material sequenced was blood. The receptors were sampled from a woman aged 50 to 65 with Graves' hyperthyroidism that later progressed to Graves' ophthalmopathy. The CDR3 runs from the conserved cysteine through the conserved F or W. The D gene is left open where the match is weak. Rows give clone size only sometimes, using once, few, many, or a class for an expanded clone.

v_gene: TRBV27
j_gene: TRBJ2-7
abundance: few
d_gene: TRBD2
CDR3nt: TGTGCCAGCAGTTTATTAGCGGGGGCCCCAAAGGACGAGCAGTACTTC
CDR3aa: CASSLLAGAPKDEQYF

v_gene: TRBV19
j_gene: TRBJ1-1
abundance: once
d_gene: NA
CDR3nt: TGTGCCAGTAGTATGCGGGGGGCGGACACTGAAGCTTTCTTT
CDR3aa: CASSMRGADTEAFF

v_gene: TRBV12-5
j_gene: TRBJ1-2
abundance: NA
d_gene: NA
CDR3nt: TGTGCTAGTGGTCTTGACACAGAATATGGCTACACCTTC
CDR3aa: CASGLDTEYGYTF

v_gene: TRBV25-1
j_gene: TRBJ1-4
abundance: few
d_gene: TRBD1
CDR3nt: TGTGCCAGCAGAGCCGGGACAGGGATTCTTAATGAAAAACTGTTTTTT
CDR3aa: CASRAGTGILNEKLFF

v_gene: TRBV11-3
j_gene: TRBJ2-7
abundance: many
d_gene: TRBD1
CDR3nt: TGTGCCAGCAGCCTAGACAGGGAAAACGAGCAGTACTTC
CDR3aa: CASSLDRENEQYF

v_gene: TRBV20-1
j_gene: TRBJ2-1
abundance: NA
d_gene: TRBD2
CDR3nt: TGCAGTGCCCCAATTATAGCGGGGGGGTTGGATGAGCAGTTCTTC
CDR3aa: CSAPIIAGGLDEQFF

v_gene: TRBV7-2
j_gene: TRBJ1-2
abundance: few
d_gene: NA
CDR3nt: TGTGCCAGCAGCTTAATCGGACAGCCCTACTATGGCTACACCTTC
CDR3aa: CASSLIGQPYYGYTF

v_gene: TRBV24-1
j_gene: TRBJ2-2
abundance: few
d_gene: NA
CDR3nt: TGTGCCACCAGTGACTCCGAGGGGGGGAACACCGGGGAGCTGTTTTTT
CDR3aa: CATSDSEGGNTGELFF

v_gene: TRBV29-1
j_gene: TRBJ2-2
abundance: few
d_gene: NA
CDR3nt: TGCAGCGCCGGGTTCGAGGGGGGAGTGAGGGAGCTGTTTTTT
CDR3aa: CSAGFEGGVRELFF

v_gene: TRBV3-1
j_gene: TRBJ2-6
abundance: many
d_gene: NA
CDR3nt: TGTGCCAGCAGCCAATTCTCTGGGGCCAACGTCCTGACTTTC
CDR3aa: CASSQFSGANVLTF

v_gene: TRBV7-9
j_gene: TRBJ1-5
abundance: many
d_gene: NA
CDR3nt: TGTGCCAGCTCCAGGGACCCTAGCAATCAGCCCCAGCATTTT
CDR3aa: CASSRDPSNQPQHF